These 21 T cell receptor beta chains were all obtained from the same sample, sequenced in a study of PD-1 blockade in mismatch repair-deficient tumors. Assay used: immunoSEQ multiplex PCR; TCRdb lists only in-frame clones, some missing. In the table there are 25,000 to 30,000 clones, roughly 84% of which are singletons. The sample was PBMCs, taken before pembrolizumab treatment. These receptors originate from an adult with mismatch repair-deficient cancer.

The chain carries TRBV13 and TRBJ2-3; TRBD2 agrees at 7 bases. This CDR3 is 17 amino acids long. CDR1 and CDR2 from the germline V gene are PRHDT and FYEKMQ (reference sequence). The V segment lost 5 bases and the J segment 4 bases; nucleotides outside the gene matches: 15. CDR3 sequence (DNA): TGTGCCAGCAGCATATCCGGGACCACAAGCGGGGCAGATACGCAGTATTTT. The encoded protein is CASSISGTTSGADTQYF.

The gene calls are TRBV5-8 and TRBJ1-1, with D possibly being TRBD1 (5 bases). This CDR3 is built from 14 residues. Trimming left V 4 bases short and J 7 bases short, with 17 bases between. Germline loops: CDR1 SGHTS, CDR2 YDEGEE. The CDR3 region is CASSAGLSTNEAFF. The DNA of the CDR3 is TGTGCCAGCAGCGCGGGACTATCTACAAATGAAGCTTTCTTT.

This clone was seen just once. This chain connects TRBV27 to TRBJ1-1, with D possibly TRBD1 on 5 matching bases. Trimming removed 5 bases at V and 0 bases at J, with 10 bases between. The CDR3 covers 14 residues. CDR1 is MNHEY, CDR2 SMNVEV, per germline (reference sequence). As DNA, the CDR3 is TGTGCCAGCAGTGTACAGGACCTGAACACTGAAGCTTTCTTT. Protein sequence: CASSVQDLNTEAFF.

The rearrangement joins TRBV10-3 to TRBJ2-1, with D possibly matching TRBD2 (6 bases). Trimming removed 2 bases from V and 5 bases from J, with 13 bases in between. CDR1 and CDR2 from the germline V gene are ENHRY and SYGVKD. This CDR3 is built from 15 residues. The CDR3 sequence: CAISEGGSGNNEQFF. For the CDR3, the DNA is TGTGCCATCAGTGAGGGGGGGAGCGGTAACAATGAGCAGTTCTTC.

This clone was seen a few times. This chain connects TRBV2 to TRBJ1-2, with D perhaps matching TRBD1 (6 bases). CDR1 and CDR2 from the germline V gene are SNHLY and FYNNEI. The CDR3 has 14 amino acids. V lost 4 bases and J 2 bases, leaving 11 bases between the germline ends. The DNA of the CDR3 is TGTGCCAGCAGTGGTGGCAGGGGAAACTATGGCTACACCTTC. It translates to CASSGGRGNYGYTF. The full variable domain, completed using reference TRBV2 and TRBJ1-2, is EPEVTQTPSHQVTQMGQEVILRCVPISNHLYFYWYRQILGQKVEFLVSFYNNEISEKSEIFDDQFSVERPDGSNFTLKIRSTKLEDSAMYFCASSGGRGNYGYTFGSGTRLTVV.

The V call is TRBV4-1, the J call TRBJ1-2; 11 bases fit TRBD1. Germline V gene lookup returns CDR1 MGHRA and CDR2 YSYEKL. The V and J ends lost 2 bases and 3 bases, in that order; junction bases with no gene match: 11. CDR3 size: 18 residues. CDR3 amino acids: CASSQFGQGAAQDYGYTF. CDR3 in DNA: TGCGCCAGCAGCCAATTTGGACAGGGGGCTGCTCAGGACTATGGCTACACCTTC.

The chain combines TRBV6-1 with TRBJ2-4; D remains ambiguous. CDR3 length equals 15 residues. Germline values: CDR1 MNHNS, CDR2 SASEGT. V lost 1 base and J lost 8, with 15 bases in between. The CDR3 here is CASSEVWAGYDIQYF. CDR3 DNA sequence: TGTGCCAGCAGTGAAGTGTGGGCAGGATATGACATTCAGTACTTC.

The rearrangement joins TRBV7-9 to TRBJ1-2, with unresolved D. V lost 1 base to trimming and J lost 8 bases, with 14 bases between them. The CDR3 runs to 14 residues. CDR1 SEHNR and CDR2 FQNEAQ come from the germline V gene (reference sequence). The DNA of the CDR3 is TGTGCCAGCAGCTTAGAAAGATATCGCGGCGGCTACACCTTC. Protein: CASSLERYRGGYTF.

The V and J genes are TRBV15 and TRBJ1-4; TRBD1 aligns across 8 bases. The germline gives CDR1 LNHNV, CDR2 YYDKDF (reference sequence). V was clipped by 4 bases and J by 5 bases; unmatched bases: 12. The CDR3 loop spans 17 amino acids. CDR3 sequence: CATSIPGQARGNEKLFF. DNA for the CDR3: TGTGCCACCAGCATCCCGGGACAGGCCCGGGGGAATGAAAAACTGTTTTTT. The complete variable domain, with remaining parts taken from reference TRBV15 and TRBJ1-4, reads DAMVIQNPRYQVTQFGKPVTLSCSQTLNHNVMYWYQQKSSQAPKLLFHYYDKDFNNEADTPDNFQSRRPNTSFCFLDIRSPGLGDTAMYLCATSIPGQARGNEKLFFGSGTQLSVL.

The chain joins TRBV2 to TRBJ2-1; 7 bases align to TRBD2. The trim removed 4 bases at V and 7 bases at J, leaving 13 bases unmatched. The CDR3 sequence is 16 residues long. Germline values: CDR1 SNHLY, CDR2 FYNNEI. This chain's CDR3 is CASSGAGAGVGNEQFF. The CDR3 DNA is TGTGCCAGCAGTGGCGCTGGGGCGGGAGTAGGTAATGAGCAGTTCTTC.

The chain is built from TRBV6-6 and TRBJ1-6; no firm D call. V lost 2 bases and J lost 10, with 9 bases in between. The CDR3 runs 13 residues. Germline CDR1 is MNHNY and CDR2 is SVGAGI (reference sequence). CDR3 loop: CASSYDRVSPLHF. CDR3 nucleotide sequence: TGTGCCAGCAGTTACGACCGGGTCTCACCCCTCCACTTT.

A few counts support this clone. The chain joins TRBV6-1 to TRBJ2-7, with 10 positions matching TRBD2. With V trimmed by 7 bases and J by 4 bases, 4 bases remained unmatched. This CDR3 comprises 13 residues. From germline, CDR1 is MNHNS and CDR2 SASEGT. The CDR3 nucleotides read TGTGCCAGCAAGCTAGCGGGAGATTACGAGCAGTACTTC. It encodes CASKLAGDYEQYF.

This clone was recorded once. The rearrangement uses TRBV28 and TRBJ1-2; 9 bases map to TRBD1. The length of the CDR3 is 15 residues. From germline, CDR1 is MDHEN and CDR2 SYDVKM. The trim removed 2 bases at V and 4 bases at J, leaving 5 bases unmatched. The CDR3 protein is CASSLKTGGGYGYTF. CDR3 nucleotides: TGTGCCAGCAGTTTAAAGACAGGGGGAGGCTATGGCTACACCTTC.

The genes are TRBV30 and TRBJ2-7; D may be TRBD2 (5 bases). The CDR3 consists of 15 residues. The ends were cut back, 2 bases at V and 0 bases at J, with 14 bases in the middle. Germline V lookup: CDR1 GTSNPN, CDR2 SVGIG (reference sequence). CDR3 residues: CAWSPIGGSSYEQYF. In nucleotides, the CDR3 is TGTGCCTGGAGTCCCATTGGCGGGTCCTCCTACGAGCAGTACTTC.

This sequence joins TRBV27 and TRBJ1-5; weak D call: TRBD1 (6 bases). Germline V lookup: CDR1 MNHEY, CDR2 SMNVEV (reference sequence). The CDR3 extends over 11 amino acids. Here the CDR3 DNA reads TGTGCTACAGGGATGGGTCAGCCCCAGCATTTT. Amino acid sequence: CATGMGQPQHF.

The sample holds one count of this clone. The chain joins TRBV9 to TRBJ1-1; 9 positions match TRBD1. CDR3 length: 14 residues. V was clipped by 4 bases and J by 2 bases; unmatched bases: 3. Looked up from germline, CDR1 is SGDLS and CDR2 is YYNGEE. Written as DNA, the CDR3 is TGTGCCAGCAGCCCTACAGGGGGCAACACTGAAGCTTTCTTT. As protein: CASSPTGGNTEAFF.

The rearrangement joins TRBV6-5 to TRBJ2-7; TRBD2 matches 8 bases. The germline gives CDR1 MNHEY, CDR2 SVGAGI. The CDR3 has 14 residues. With 5 bases clipped from V and 3 bases from J, the junction kept 6 bases outside the gene matches. CDR3 bases: TGTGCCAGCAGTCCGACTAGCGAATACTACGAGCAGTACTTC. It yields the protein CASSPTSEYYEQYF.

V and J are TRBV7-2 and TRBJ2-7; perhaps TRBD1 as D (5 bases). The CDR3 is 14 residues long. Germline values: CDR1 SGHTA, CDR2 FQGNSA. The V end was cut by 5 bases, the J end by 0 bases, with 11 bases between. Here the CDR3 DNA reads TGTGCCAGCAGCCCGCGACAGCTCTCCTACGAGCAGTACTTC. This encodes CASSPRQLSYEQYF.

This chain uses TRBV6-1 with TRBJ2-5; 7 bases line up with TRBD2. Germline V gives CDR1 MNHNS, CDR2 SASEGT. J lost 5 bases, V lost 2 bases, and 11 bases had no gene match. This CDR3 is 16 amino acids long. CDR3 amino acids: CASSERWEGASETQYF. The CDR3 DNA follows: TGTGCCAGCAGTGAAAGGTGGGAGGGAGCTTCGGAGACCCAGTACTTC.

This rearrangement joins TRBV11-2 to TRBJ2-7, with 7 bases identical to TRBD1. V shed 4 bases, J shed 0 bases, and the junction held 6 bases outside the gene matches. Germline V CDR1 and CDR2: SGHAT, FQNNGV. This CDR3 has 15 residues. This CDR3 reads CASSSPGQTSYEQYF. In DNA, the CDR3 is TGTGCCAGCAGCTCCCCGGGACAGACCTCCTACGAGCAGTACTTC.

This clone has only a few counts. This sequence joins TRBV5-1 and TRBJ2-7, with TRBD2 matching over 9 bases. The germline V gene encodes CDR1 SGHRS and CDR2 YFSETQ. This CDR3 spans 14 amino acids. With V trimmed by 6 bases and J by 2 bases, 6 bases remained unmatched. CDR3 sequence reads: CASNGGGGTYEQYF. Here the CDR3 DNA reads TGCGCCAGCAATGGCGGGGGGGGAACCTACGAGCAGTACTTC. The full variable domain, completed using reference TRBV5-1 and TRBJ2-7, is KAGVTQTPRYLIKTRGQQVTLSCSPISGHRSVSWYQQTPGQGLQFLFEYFSETQRNKGNFPGRFSGRQFSNSRSEMNVSTLELGDSALYLCASNGGGGTYEQYFGPGTRLTVT.